This T cell receptor (beta chain) is drawn from a study of vaccination effects on CD4 cells after COVID-19. The germline V gene has CDR1 SGDLS and CDR2 YYNGEE. Losses at the gene ends were 0 bases for V and 5 bases for J; bases not matched to a gene: 6. The CDR3 is 15 amino acids. General observations from the study: New vaccine-induced clones were the main type among post-vaccine spike-reactive clones in convalescents.

With the ViraFEST assay, the study expanded antigen-specific CD4+ T cells using viral peptide pools, then sequenced them. Cells that had been cultured for 10 days were the source of isolated CD4+ T cells. Confirmation by PCR established that the person had SARS-CoV-2 infection between March and December 2020. The authors exchanged half the medium for IL-2 medium on days 3 and 7. Profiling relied on immunoSEQ multiplex PCR, and the TCRdb table lists in-frame clones only, not all of them. In the table there are approximately 28,000 clones, around 78% of which are singletons. In the case of this clone: The antigen remains unidentified.

The input for sequencing was CD4+ T cells from PBMCs cultured with HCoV-NL63 spike peptides, taken before COVID-19 vaccination. This receptor was identified in a human donor who had a prior SARS-CoV-2 infection. The gene calls are TRBV9 and TRBJ1-2; 8 positions agree with TRBD1. The CDR3 sequence: CASSVAVTGEYGYTF. CDR3 bases: TGTGCCAGCAGCGTAGCGGTGACAGGGGAGTATGGCTACACCTTC.